Each of the 6 T cell receptor beta chains below was sequenced from the same sample in a study of PD-1 blockade in classical Hodgkin lymphoma. Profiled with immunoSEQ multiplex PCR; TCRdb holds only in-frame clones, not every one. The data contain 25,000 to 30,000 clones, roughly four fifths of them singletons. Time point here: cycle 4 day 1 (C4D1), after about 6 weeks of nivolumab. Every one of the patients relapsed after autologous stem cell transplantation (brentuximab vedotin exposure was variable). The study purified CD4+ T cells from thawed PBMCs using magnetic negative selection. The specimen was CD4+ T cells from blood, collected before the fourth cycle of nivolumab. These receptors were taken from a human donor with classical Hodgkin lymphoma.

The V gene is TRBV19, the J gene TRBJ1-2; D gene unclear. Deletions cut 7 bases from V and 4 bases from J, with 16 bases between. The CDR3 spans 14 residues. From germline, CDR1 is LNHDA and CDR2 SQIVND (reference sequence). The CDR3 DNA reads as TGTGCCAGTACTCTGACGCTCTCAGGCTATGGCTACACCTTC. Residues: CASTLTLSGYGYTF.

This chain connects TRBV9 to TRBJ2-3; 11 bases are a match to TRBD2. V was clipped by 3 bases and J by 5 bases; unmatched bases: 2. The CDR3 length is 14 residues. Germline CDR1 SGDLS, CDR2 YYNGEE. The CDR3 DNA follows: TGTGCCAGCAGCGGTAGCGGGAGGGAAGATACGCAGTATTTT. Encoded protein: CASSGSGREDTQYF.

The V call is TRBV28, the J call TRBJ2-1; maybe TRBD2 (6 bases). CDR3 length: 16 amino acids. Trimming removed 6 bases from V and 3 bases from J, with 18 bases in between. CDR1 and CDR2 from the germline V gene are MDHEN and SYDVKM. In DNA, the CDR3 is TGTGCCAGCAGCTCCCTCTTAGAGGGAGGCTACAATGAGCAGTTCTTC. Translating it yields CASSSLLEGGYNEQFF.

The J gene is TRBJ1-1, the V gene TRBV6-5; a possible D gene is TRBD1 (6 bases). CDR1 and CDR2 from the germline V gene are MNHEY and SVGAGI. The length of the CDR3 is 14 residues. Trimming removed 2 bases from V and 1 base from J, with 8 bases in between. CDR3 coding DNA: TGTGCCAGCAGTTACGGGACACCGAACACTGAAGCTTTCTTT. It codes for CASSYGTPNTEAFF.

This chain joins TRBV28 and TRBJ1-3, with 9 bases aligning to TRBD1. The length of the CDR3 is 16 residues. With 2 bases clipped from V and 4 bases from J, the junction kept 6 bases outside the gene matches. The germline V gene encodes CDR1 MDHEN and CDR2 SYDVKM. The CDR3 sequence: CASSLGHRGLGNTIYF. The CDR3 DNA reads TGTGCCAGCAGTTTAGGCCACAGGGGGCTAGGAAACACCATATATTTT.

The chain joins TRBV5-1 to TRBJ2-3; TRBD2 matches 7 bases. The length of the CDR3 is 14 residues. V trimming: 2 bases; J trimming: 6 bases; junction bases outside the gene matches: 6. Germline lookup yields CDR1 SGHRS and CDR2 YFSETQ. CDR3 sequence (DNA): TGCGCCAGCAGCTTTGGGACTACATCCGATACGCAGTATTTT. This encodes CASSFGTTSDTQYF.